Following are 12 T cell receptor beta chains from one sample sequenced in a study of chemoradiotherapy in HPV16-positive cancers. TCRdb's table, derived via immunoSEQ multiplex PCR, lists solely in-frame clones and lacks some. The sample carries fewer than 40,000 clones, about 92% recorded once. The source material was blood, sampled from a patient who underwent chemoradiotherapy. The receptors here all came from a human donor with HPV-associated anogenital cancer.

The CDR3 region has the DNA TGTGCCTGGATCCGGTCTGTCGGCTACACCTTC. This translates into CAWIRSVGYTF. This chain connects TRBV30 to TRBJ1-2; D unclear. V was trimmed by 4 bases and J by 8 bases, leaving 11 bases between them. The CDR3 is 11 residues long. Germline values: CDR1 GTSNPN, CDR2 SVGIG (reference sequence).

This clone has just a few counts. The chain is built from TRBV30 and TRBJ1-4, with TRBD1 matching 10 bases. Looked up from germline, CDR1 is GTSNPN and CDR2 is SVGIG (reference sequence). V dropped 2 bases and J dropped 7; count of bases not matched to a gene: 7. This CDR3 region has 15 residues. The CDR3 region has the DNA TGTGCCTGGAGTCCCGGGACAGGGGTCGGTGAAAAACTGTTTTTT. Translating gives CAWSPGTGVGEKLFF.

This rearrangement joins TRBV30 to TRBJ1-2; D call uncertain. Germline values: CDR1 GTSNPN, CDR2 SVGIG (reference sequence). CDR3 length equals 13 residues. V dropped 2 bases and J dropped 2 bases, with 9 bases sitting between them. In DNA form, the CDR3 reads TGTGCCTGGAGTTTGGGGATAAACTATGGCTACACCTTC. Translated, it gives CAWSLGINYGYTF.

The V gene is TRBV19, the J gene TRBJ1-2, with D possibly being TRBD1 (5 bases). Germline CDR1 LNHDA, CDR2 SQIVND (reference sequence). CDR3 length equals 13 residues. With 2 bases removed from V and 8 bases from J, the gap between germline ends came to 12 bases. The DNA for the CDR3 is TGTGCCAGTAGTATATGGGGCATCGGAGGCTACACCTTC. Translated: CASSIWGIGGYTF.

The J gene is TRBJ2-7, the V gene TRBV5-6, with 9 bases identical to TRBD2. This CDR3 has 15 residues. Germline loops: CDR1 SGHDT, CDR2 YYEEEE. With V trimmed by 2 bases and J by 3 bases, 6 bases remained unmatched. The CDR3: CASSFRYSGGYEQYF. The CDR3 DNA reads as TGTGCCAGCAGCTTTCGGTATAGCGGGGGCTACGAGCAGTACTTC. Using reference TRBV5-6 and TRBJ2-7 for the parts outside the CDR3, the full variable domain is DAGVTQSPTHLIKTRGQQVTLRCSPKSGHDTVSWYQQALGQGPQFIFQYYEEEERQRGNFPDRFSGHQFPNYSSELNVNALLLGDSALYLCASSFRYSGGYEQYFGPGTRLTVT.

J is TRBJ1-1 and V is TRBV6-1; no clear D gene. The germline CDR1 and CDR2 sequences are MNHNS and SASEGT. The CDR3 contains 15 residues. V was trimmed by 2 bases and J by 0 bases, leaving 10 bases between them. CDR3 loop: CASSERAVMNTEAFF. DNA for the CDR3: TGTGCCAGCAGTGAACGGGCAGTCATGAACACTGAAGCTTTCTTT.

This chain links TRBV19 with TRBJ2-7, with D unresolved. Germline V CDR1 and CDR2: LNHDA, SQIVND (reference sequence). Trimming took 3 bases from V and 2 from J, leaving 14 bases between them. The CDR3 has 15 residues. CDR3: CASSIGRTLTYEQYF. In nucleotides, the CDR3 is TGTGCCAGTAGTATCGGACGAACCCTTACCTACGAGCAGTACTTC.

The rearrangement uses TRBV19 and TRBJ1-1; no firm D call. Deletions cut 7 bases from V and 1 base from J, with 13 bases between. CDR1 LNHDA and CDR2 SQIVND come from the germline V gene (reference sequence). The CDR3 is made up of 14 amino acids. The CDR3: CASNPGVGNTEAFF. Here the CDR3 DNA reads TGTGCCAGTAACCCCGGCGTCGGGAACACTGAAGCTTTCTTT.

V is TRBV5-8 and J is TRBJ1-2; D remains ambiguous. V lost 7 bases and J 4 bases, leaving 26 bases between the germline ends. Germline CDR1 reads SGHTS; CDR2 reads YDEGEE. CDR3 length: 17 residues. The CDR3, as DNA: TGTGCCAGCGAAATTGGTAGATCCGGAACCCCATCCTATGGCTACACCTTC. Its protein is CASEIGRSGTPSYGYTF.

This chain connects TRBV10-1 to TRBJ2-5; D not resolved. Trimming shortened V by 3 bases and J by 5 bases, and 10 bases separated the two germline ends. CDR1 and CDR2 (germline): WNHNN, SYGVQD (reference sequence). This CDR3 is built from 13 residues. CDR3 amino acids: CASSDTSWETQYF. CDR3 sequence (DNA): TGCGCCAGCAGTGATACCAGCTGGGAGACCCAGTACTTC.

CDR3 DNA sequence: TGCGCCAGCAGCTTTGATAGCGTTGGGGAGCAGTACTTC. Protein: CASSFDSVGEQYF. The chain employs TRBV5-1 and TRBJ2-7; D might be TRBD2 (5 bases). Trimming took 2 bases from V and 7 from J, leaving 13 bases between them. The CDR3 is 13 residues long. Germline V CDR1 and CDR2: SGHRS, YFSETQ.

A note on this clone: A junction end diverges from the germline sequence, so it may reflect a read error. V is TRBV6-1 and J is TRBJ1-2; D gene uncertain. This CDR3 has 13 amino acids. Germline CDR1 is MNHNS and CDR2 is SASEGT. For the CDR3, the DNA is TGTGCCAGCAGTCAAGCCCGGGGTAACGGCTACACCTTC. It encodes CASSQARGNGYTF.